The present T cell receptor beta chain was sequenced within a study of blood T cell repertoires in COVID-19. Study overall: Sites across the United States, Italy and Spain contributed samples from acute and convalescent COVID-19. PBMCs, B-cell-depleted T cells, or T cells provided the cDNA or gDNA that made up the material.

This CDR3 spans 16 amino acids. Germline V gene lookup returns CDR1 SGHTA and CDR2 FQGNSA. V lost 4 bases and J lost 4, with 20 bases in between. TCRdb's copy holds only in-frame clones and misses some; the assay was immunoSEQ multiplex PCR. The data hold 65,000 to 90,000 clones, with roughly 87% observed a single time. The sequencing input was peripheral blood. J is TRBJ2-7 and V is TRBV7-2; TRBD2 might be the D (6 bases). The clonotype originates from a woman aged 18-29 years with acute or convalescent COVID-19. The CDR3: CASSSVADPSVYEQYF. The CDR3 nucleotides read TGTGCCAGCAGCTCGGTAGCGGACCCCTCCGTGTACGAGCAGTACTTC.